This T cell receptor (beta chain) came from a study of cytomegalovirus exposure and HLA in healthy donors. About this clone: The target antigen is unknown.

The PCR had 60 Vbeta and 13 Jbeta primers. TCRdb keeps only in-frame clones here, not all; method: immunoSEQ multiplex PCR. The table shows hundreds of thousands of clones, with around 66% occurring only once. General study results and limits: Serostatus for CMV was the only available immune exposure information.

V trimming: 3 bases; J trimming: 0 bases; junction bases outside the gene matches: 4. This CDR3 region has 15 residues. CDR1 and CDR2 from the germline V gene are MGHRA and YSYEKL. The sequence was obtained from a female donor in good health and CMV-seronegative. This sequence joins TRBV4-1 and TRBJ1-1; the match to TRBD1 covers 7 bases. The sample consisted of PBMCs. The CDR3 DNA reads as TGCGCCAGCAGCCAGAGACAGGGCGTGAACACTGAAGCTTTCTTT. Translating it yields CASSQRQGVNTEAFF.